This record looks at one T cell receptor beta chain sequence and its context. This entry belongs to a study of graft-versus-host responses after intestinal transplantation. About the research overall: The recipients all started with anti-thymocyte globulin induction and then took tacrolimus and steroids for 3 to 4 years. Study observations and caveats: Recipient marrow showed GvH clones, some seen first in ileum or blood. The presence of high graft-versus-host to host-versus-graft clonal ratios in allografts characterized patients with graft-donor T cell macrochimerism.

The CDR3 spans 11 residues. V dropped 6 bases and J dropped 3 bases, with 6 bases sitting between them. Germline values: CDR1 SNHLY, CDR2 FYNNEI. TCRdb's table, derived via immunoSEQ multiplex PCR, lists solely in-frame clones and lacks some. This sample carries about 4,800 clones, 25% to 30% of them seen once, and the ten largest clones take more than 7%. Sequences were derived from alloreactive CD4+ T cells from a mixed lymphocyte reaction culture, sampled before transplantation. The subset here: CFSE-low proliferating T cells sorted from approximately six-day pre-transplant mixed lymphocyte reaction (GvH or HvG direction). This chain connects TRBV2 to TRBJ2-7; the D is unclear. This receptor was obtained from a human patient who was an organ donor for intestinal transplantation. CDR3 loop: CASSSFYEQYF. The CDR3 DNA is TGTGCCAGCAGCTCATTCTACGAGCAGTACTTC.